Listed below are T cell receptor beta chains from one sample, sequenced in a study of blood T cell repertoires in COVID-19. TCRdb keeps only in-frame clones here, not all; method: immunoSEQ multiplex PCR. Among 4,000 to 5,000 clones, approximately 71% were seen once, and the ten largest hold less than 45%. Sequenced input: peripheral blood. The origin of the receptors is a human donor in a cohort sampled during active COVID-19. CDR3s include the opening cysteine and the closing phenylalanine or tryptophan. The D gene is left open where the match is weak. Not all rows give a size; the values are once, few, many and, for expanded clones, a class.

CASSMPGQGSPLHF,TGTGCCAGTAGTATGCCGGGACAGGGGTCACCCCTCCACTTT,TRBD1,TRBJ1-6,-,TRBV19
CAISELRGRVVYGYTF,TGTGCCATCAGTGAGTTGAGGGGGCGCGTAGTCTATGGCTACACCTTC,TRBD1,TRBJ1-2,-,TRBV10-3
CASTTMGANQPQHF,TGTGCCAGCACGACGATGGGGGCCAATCAGCCCCAGCATTTT,-,TRBJ1-5,-,TRBV6-5
CAWSWAPRTSGPSYNEQFF,TGTGCCTGGAGTTGGGCCCCCCGGACGTCAGGGCCGTCCTACAATGAGCAGTTCTTC,-,TRBJ2-1,-,TRBV30
CAWSEQGSSNQPQHF,TGTGCCTGGAGCGAACAGGGTAGTAGCAATCAGCCCCAGCATTTT,-,TRBJ1-5,-,TRBV30
CATSRVRAFF,TGTGCCACTTCCAGGGTTCGAGCTTTCTTT,-,TRBJ1-1,once,TRBV12-3/TRBV12-4
CSVRTGDKLFF,TGCAGCGTCCGGACAGGGGACAAACTGTTTTTT,TRBD1,TRBJ1-4,-,TRBV29-1
CASSGAFNEKLFF,TGCGCCAGCAGCGGGGCGTTTAATGAAAAACTGTTTTTT,-,TRBJ1-4,-,TRBV4-3
CASIADRSFNQPQHF,TGTGCCAGTATAGCCGACAGGAGCTTCAATCAGCCCCAGCATTTT,-,TRBJ1-5,-,TRBV19
CASSPRDSVRNQPQHF,TGTGCCAGCTCACCACGCGACAGCGTCCGCAATCAGCCCCAGCATTTT,-,TRBJ1-5,-,TRBV18
CASSETGGGGGSEAFF,TGTGCCAGCAGTGAAACAGGGGGCGGCGGGGGTTCTGAAGCTTTCTTT,TRBD1,TRBJ1-1,-,TRBV6-1
CASSLIPGVDTQYF,TGTGCCAGCAGCCTCATACCGGGGGTTGATACGCAGTATTTT,-,TRBJ2-3,-,TRBV14
CASSSYRTGTDSPLHF,TGCGCCAGCAGCAGCTACCGGACAGGCACAGATTCACCCCTCCACTTT,TRBD1,TRBJ1-6,-,TRBV4-3
CATSRDSGGYEQYF,TGTGCCACCAGCAGAGATTCAGGGGGCTACGAGCAGTACTTC,TRBD1,TRBJ2-7,-,TRBV15
CASSPRDRLNSPLHF,TGTGCCAGTAGTCCGAGGGACAGGTTGAATTCACCCCTCCACTTT,TRBD1,TRBJ1-6,once,TRBV19
CASSPTLAGADEQFF,TGTGCCAGCTCACCAACCCTAGCGGGGGCTGATGAGCAGTTCTTC,TRBD2,TRBJ2-1,once,TRBV18
CASSFFITNEQYF,TGTGCCAGCAGCTTCTTTATAACAAACGAGCAGTACTTC,-,TRBJ2-7,once,TRBV7-3
CASSDTGGNNEQFF,TGTGCCAGCAGCGACACTGGGGGGAACAATGAGCAGTTCTTC,-,TRBJ2-1,-,TRBV7-3
CASSLGGSGELFF,TGCGCCAGCAGCTTGGGCGGTTCCGGGGAGCTGTTTTTT,-,TRBJ2-2,-,TRBV5-1
CASSYVRGYEQYF,TGTGCCAGCAGTTACGTCCGGGGTTACGAGCAGTACTTC,-,TRBJ2-7,few,TRBV6-2/TRBV6-3
CAISGEGGGITGELFF,TGTGCCATCAGTGGGGAAGGCGGGGGGATCACCGGGGAGCTGTTTTTT,TRBD2,TRBJ2-2,-,TRBV10-3
CASRRDVGEQYF,TGTGCCAGCCGGCGGGATGTGGGCGAGCAGTACTTC,-,TRBJ2-7,-,TRBV14
CASSQSTGDLKVAFF,TGCGCCAGCAGCCAGTCGACCGGAGACTTAAAGGTGGCTTTCTTT,-,TRBJ1-1,-,TRBV4-3
CASSPLDTQNTEAFF,TGTGCCAGCAGTCCCCTCGACACCCAGAACACTGAAGCTTTCTTT,-,TRBJ1-1,once,TRBV27
CASSSGTVATNEKLFF,TGCGCCAGCAGCTCCGGGACAGTTGCGACTAATGAAAAACTGTTTTTT,TRBD1,TRBJ1-4,-,TRBV5-1
CASSHRTGGRGTQYF,TGCGCCAGCAGTCATCGGACAGGGGGTAGAGGTACGCAGTATTTT,TRBD1,TRBJ2-3,-,TRBV23-1
CASRYRGMGYEQFF,TGTGCCAGCAGGTACAGGGGGATGGGCTATGAGCAGTTCTTC,TRBD1,TRBJ2-1,-,TRBV11-2
CASSVVSGGTGELFF,TGTGCCAGCAGCGTTGTTAGCGGGGGAACCGGGGAGCTGTTTTTT,TRBD2,TRBJ2-2,-,TRBV3-1/TRBV3-2
CASSRPGLAGGPVQYF,TGTGCCAGCAGCAGACCGGGACTAGCGGGGGGGCCCGTGCAGTACTTC,TRBD2,TRBJ2-4,-,TRBV5-4
CASSQAGLAGRGGETQYF,TGTGCCAGCTCTCAAGCGGGACTAGCGGGGCGCGGGGGAGAGACCCAGTACTTC,TRBD2,TRBJ2-5,-,TRBV18
CASSSTGGRAEQYF,TGTGCCAGCAGCTCTACAGGGGGGAGGGCCGAGCAGTACTTC,-,TRBJ2-7,-,TRBV7-3
CASSHPSGSNQPQHF,TGTGCCAGTAGTCATCCATCGGGAAGCAATCAGCCCCAGCATTTT,-,TRBJ1-5,-,TRBV19
CSASGVFTKNIQYF,TGCAGTGCTAGTGGTGTTTTCACCAAAAACATTCAGTACTTC,-,TRBJ2-4,large,TRBV20-1
CASSIGLASLQPQHF,TGTGCCAGTAGTATAGGGCTAGCCAGTTTGCAGCCCCAGCATTTT,-,TRBJ1-5,-,TRBV19
CASSQQGSGYTF,TGTGCCAGCAGCCAACAGGGGTCTGGCTACACCTTC,TRBD1,TRBJ1-2,-,TRBV11-1
CASSLGGDTYEQYF,TGTGCCAGCAGCTTGGGAGGGGACACCTACGAGCAGTACTTC,-,TRBJ2-7,few,TRBV5-6
CASSSQGAGGIQYF,TGTGCCAGCAGCTCACAGGGGGCGGGCGGCATTCAGTACTTC,TRBD1,TRBJ2-4,-,TRBV7-2
CASGLVPLAVLNTEAFF,TGTGCTAGTGGTTTGGTACCCCTAGCAGTACTGAACACTGAAGCTTTCTTT,-,TRBJ1-1,few,TRBV12-5
CSASRAIRSADTQYF,TGCAGTGCTAGTAGAGCCATCCGAAGCGCAGATACGCAGTATTTT,-,TRBJ2-3,-,TRBV20-1
CASSRTTGMGEQYF,TGTGCCAGCAGCCGTACGACAGGGATGGGGGAGCAGTACTTC,TRBD1,TRBJ2-7,-,TRBV14
CAKADRQGTDTQYF,TGTGCCAAAGCGGACAGGCAAGGCACAGATACGCAGTATTTT,TRBD1,TRBJ2-3,-,TRBV2
CASRANSGNTIYF,TGTGCCAGCAGGGCAAACTCTGGAAACACCATATATTTT,-,TRBJ1-3,-,TRBV3-1/TRBV3-2
CASSPFGQGGEQYF,TGTGCCAGCAGCCCATTCGGACAGGGTGGGGAGCAGTACTTC,TRBD1,TRBJ2-7,-,TRBV3-1/TRBV3-2
CASSYSSGSVGGYTF,TGTGCCAGCAGTTACTCATCAGGGTCCGTTGGTGGCTACACCTTC,-,TRBJ1-2,-,TRBV6-2/TRBV6-3
CASSPQGANEQFF,TGTGCCAGCTCACCACAGGGGGCGAATGAGCAGTTCTTC,TRBD1,TRBJ2-1,-,TRBV18
CASSYDRGKLFF,TGTGCCAGCAGTTACGACAGGGGTAAACTGTTTTTT,TRBD1,TRBJ1-4,-,TRBV6-5
CASSTPSLPETQYF,TGTGCCAGCAGCACCCCTAGCCTCCCAGAGACCCAGTACTTC,-,TRBJ2-5,-,TRBV7-2
CASSFVSPRGTQYF,TGTGCCAGCAGCTTTGTGTCTCCCCGGGGGACCCAGTACTTC,-,TRBJ2-5,-,TRBV5-6
CASSRDKREKLFF,TGTGCCAGCAGTCGGGACAAAAGAGAAAAACTGTTTTTT,-,TRBJ1-4,-,TRBV27
CASSLTGVREQYF,TGTGCCAGCAGTTTGACAGGGGTTCGGGAGCAGTACTTC,TRBD1,TRBJ2-7,-,TRBV6-5
CASTGRGGAGANVLTF,TGTGCCAGCACCGGAAGGGGGGGCGCTGGGGCCAACGTCCTGACTTTC,-,TRBJ2-6,-,TRBV7-3